This entry features one T cell receptor beta chain sequence. It has no known antigen specificity. Base-call qualities are not available, and no considerably larger clone is one nucleotide away. The cohort was made up of 650 to 700 healthy bone marrow donors. At the time of sampling, all cohort members were nominally healthy, though unrecorded immune exposures were likely present. The donor was CMV seropositive and belonged to the group of 250 to 300 seropositive cohort members. Each donor provided a peripheral blood sample, and peripheral blood mononuclear cells were used for TCR beta sequencing. Genomic DNA was extracted from the blood cell samples with the Qiagen DNeasy Blood Extraction Kit. This sample is drawn from a study of cytomegalovirus exposure and HLA in healthy donors (TCRdb year 2017). Context from the whole study: An earlier analysis of approximately 640 of the donors reported 250 to 300 Gb of sequence data and 100 million to 130 million unique TCR beta sequences from about 200 million T cells. About 300 gigabases of sequencing data and tens of millions of unique TCR sequences were included in an early release covering over 600 HLA-typed donors. Among the roughly 430 genotyped donors, approximately 77% belonged to the genetic ancestry cluster associated with self-reported Caucasian donors. The study aimed to test whether signatures of past pathogen exposure could be identified by cataloging public T cell receptors. The study profiled the T cell repertoires of fewer than 850 subjects by immunosequencing and related them to cytomegalovirus serostatus. In addition to the first cohort of 666 subjects, a separate validation cohort of approximately 120 different subjects was used. High-throughput TCR immunosequencing, statistical association of individual TCRs with disease status, and machine learning were combined to predict cytomegalovirus infection status. In a later analysis, previously published TCR beta repertoires from several hundred donors were re-analyzed and high-resolution HLA genotyping was added so that TCR occurrence patterns could be studied. Rather than drawing on any new phenotypic data, the later analysis identified candidate immune exposures from TCR beta sequences and the way those sequences occurred across donors. An earlier analysis of approximately 500 of the donors applied high-throughput TCR beta sequencing to assess whether each TCR beta V gene segment acted as functional or pseudogenic. Donor age, sex, ethnicity and CMV serostatus were compiled together with the repertoire data. Genome-wide SNP genotypes for about three fifths of the roughly 700 donors were used in a later genetic analysis, which treated that subset as a discovery cohort. All discovery cohort repertoires had been generated on a single sequencing platform. Class I and class II HLA loci were covered by the typing at four-digit resolution. The number of typed donors differed by locus: about 629-640 for A, B, C, DRB1 and DQB1; some 500 for DQA1; about 600 for DPA1; and some 430 for DPB1. Several DR-DQ haplotypes were treated as single units for association and clustering because of strong linkage in the cohort. Across 398 genotyped donors of the cohort, an average of roughly 230,000 unique TCR beta nucleotide sequences per donor were sequenced, and roughly 18% of those sequences were non-productive. What the research found in general, with its limitations: Because HLA typing was missing for some donors at each locus, association tests included only the typed subset. Compared with equally common non-associated chains, HLA-associated TCR beta chains in a later analysis were more clonally expanded and had lower generation probabilities. Most TCR sequences were observed very rarely across donors, whereas some public TCRs were present in many individuals. A later genetic analysis associated a missense DCLRE1C variant with V-gene and J-gene trimming of TCR beta chains, and an independent cohort replicated the association. It was suggested by the authors that the approach could potentially be generalized to other disease states and immunological phenotypes. The 87-base-pair reads could not distinguish some IMGT-functional V segments, including TRBV6-2 and TRBV6-3, so those segments were excluded. Correlated functional status among segregating V segments might reflect linkage disequilibrium, but an unknown experimental factor could not be ruled out. Compared with the approximately 720-donor mean, donors in an Asian-associated ancestry cluster had fewer N-insertions in productive TCRs, according to a later genetic analysis. Several of the top co-occurrence clusters appeared to be linked to parvovirus B19, influenza, CMV and Epstein-Barr virus, according to a later analysis. The study listed 150 to 200 TCR beta chains as associated with cytomegalovirus. In both the original and validation cohorts, the classifier was reported to diagnose cytomegalovirus status with high specificity and sensitivity. Roughly uniform sequencing depth across donors was assumed in presence/absence analyses, although this assumption may not hold. In a later analysis, the rate of TCR association differed among HLA loci, with DRB1 alleles having the most associated TCRs and HLA-C alleles having the fewest. For the cohort, immune exposure information was limited to CMV serostatus. In a later analysis, most CMV-associated TCR beta chains were found to appear HLA-restricted, with HLA associations seemingly driven largely by CMV exposure. Broadly in line with IMGT annotations, most TCR beta V segments showed up in productive rearrangements about 87% or about 30% of the time in an earlier analysis of around 550 of the donors. The sequencing pipeline was judged likely to have produced a cluster of highly shared sequence variants as a technical artifact. A later analysis associated about 17,000 TCR beta sequences with specific HLA alleles at a false discovery rate of 0.05. Because counts were too low, 15 to 20 rarely observed V segments, including chromosome 9 orphons, were left out of the earlier analysis of approximately 580 of the donors. A further reported finding was that TCR beta sequences accurately predicted the HLA-A and HLA-B alleles for most subjects in the first cohort. This cohort had only TCR beta chains sequenced, and the lack of alpha or paired-chain data limited which features could be detected. Assigning TCR associations to individual alleles was difficult when HLA alleles, especially DR and DQ, strongly co-occurred. A few of the identified cytomegalovirus-associated TCR beta chains were confirmed in vitro to be specific for cytomegalovirus antigens.

The CDR1 and CDR2 encoded by the germline V gene are MDHEN and SYDVKM. Trimming costs V 5 bases and J 3 bases, and their ends lie 13 bases apart. Taken from cysteine to phenylalanine, the CDR3 has 14 residues. Of all the DNA, just the CDR3 is kept, 42 bases in frame from base 1. Library generation was performed with the immunoSEQ multiplex PCR assay. For the multiplex PCR, a mixture combining 60 forward primers for TCR Vbeta segments and 13 reverse primers for TCR Jbeta segments was used. A multiplex PCR assay on genomic DNA amplified the CDR3 region of rearranged TCR beta genes. Amplified TCR beta libraries were sequenced as 87-base-pair reads on the Illumina HiSeq System. The source study handled its data this way. A later analysis tallied about 77 million unique TCR beta chains across the 666 repertoires, and about 12 million of those chains were shared by two or more donors. Raw reads were error-corrected and collapsed into unique sequences with a nearest-neighbor algorithm that merged closely related sequences to remove PCR and sequencing errors. Alignment of CDR3 sequences to IMGT reference sequences was used to assign V, D and J gene segments. For a sequence to be retained, at least a six-nucleotide match to both a V gene segment and a J gene segment was required. A rearrangement was called productive if the CDR3 had no stop codons and remained in frame with V and J, and every other rearrangement was called non-productive. CDR3 was defined by IMGT convention, running from the second conserved V-encoded cysteine to the conserved J-encoded phenylalanine. The earlier analysis of approximately 500 of the donors excluded sequences that lacked an unambiguous match to a single V gene segment. In an earlier analysis of several hundred of the donors, V segments were called functional above 56.7% productive rearrangements and were called segregating when the between-donor standard deviation exceeded 5%. To diagnose cytomegalovirus status from the catalog of TCR beta chain sequences, a statistical classification framework was built. V and J gene assignment, in a later analysis, came from comparing TCR nucleotide sequences with IMGT/GENE-DB human TR gene sequences. A later analysis assigned CDR3 sequences and most-parsimonious VDJ recombination scenarios with the TCRdist pipeline. In a later analysis, every TCR beta chain was defined by the combination of its CDR3 amino acid sequence and its V-gene family, and reads without a unique V-gene family were dropped. As a way to deal with suspected cross-contamination and a sequencing artifact, a later analysis dropped approximately 570 nucleotide sequences that were highly shared and had low generation probability. In a later analysis, a clonal expansion index was calculated for each public chain from normalized within-repertoire ranks of inferred template counts. In a later analysis, generation probabilities were computed with a VDJ recombination model fitted to out-of-frame rearrangements, and the resulting probabilities were checked against IGoR. A later analysis scored TCR-TCR, TCR-HLA and TCR-CMV co-occurrence with hypergeometric tests, applying a repertoire-size bias correction to TCR pairs. To estimate false discovery rates, a later analysis permuted the HLA or CMV assignments 20 times. A later analysis grouped co-occurring TCRs with DBSCAN, adding TCRdist sequence similarity when clustering within HLA-allele-positive subsets. Repertoires with fewer than 30,000 or more than 120,000 public chains were left out of co-occurrence clustering, as were about 5 repertoires with anomalous nucleotide sharing. What TCRdb holds here is the immuneACCESS table cut down to in-frame rearrangements. Part of the clones is not present; checked against another copy, under half of the missing clones reflect an unresolved V gene, and the others are unexplained. Clone size and the V and J calls come from that table; the DNA yielded D and trimming. In all, the sample holds 75,000 to 100,000 clones, and 65% to 85% of those were seen once. The ten largest clonotypes hold 11% to 15% of the sample.

This chain joins TRBV28 to TRBJ1-1; the D gene is unclear. The sequence was collected from a woman between 70 and 85 years old in good health and CMV-seropositive. Sequencing input: PBMCs. The DNA sequence reads TGTGCCAGCAGTGCCCTTTTTGAGCACACTGAAGCTTTCTTT. Protein translation: CASSALFEHTEAFF.